The sequence of this T cell receptor beta chain was determined in a study of T cell repertoires in cytomegalovirus infection. Turning to the study itself: CMV epitopes in the study were HLA-C-restricted (recently identified) and HLA-B-restricted (well studied). In public TCR beta signatures, there were indications of both CMV infection and matching HLA type.

TCRdb passed the reads through MiXCR, listing each CDR3 protein once. The sample lists roughly 920,000 distinct CDR3 sequences, about 33% seen once, with around 15% in the top ten. Study findings and constraints: CMV-specific TCR beta clonotypes restricted by HLA-C were the ones dominating the ex vivo response.

Germline CDR1 and CDR2: SGHNT and YYREEE (reference sequence). The CDR3 is 14 amino acids. The table lists this clonotype with a few counts. Antigen: not known. Relative to the germline gene, one junction end is altered; a read error may explain this. The TCR was taken from a human donor in good health (CMV status not recorded). Some clones in this sample may be carry-over from other donors' samples. The rearrangement uses TRBV5-4 and TRBJ1-2; 10 positions agree with TRBD1. Sequencing was performed on cultured CD8+ T cells from PBMCs, taken from culture after CMV antigen stimulation. The CDR3 coding sequence is TGCGCCAGCAGCACAGAGAGACAGGGGGCATGGTACACCTTC. Its protein is CASSTERQGAWYTF.